Listed here are 17 T cell receptor beta chains from one sample, sequenced in a study of CD8 T cells in Susac syndrome (dated by TCRdb to the late 2010s). The library was built by means of the immunoSEQ multiplex PCR assay. RNA was extracted using the RNeasy kit, and about 0.45 to 1 microgram was reverse transcribed with random hexamers. The raw public data were reprocessed by TCRdb itself: fastp quality trimming at Q25, MiXCR clonotype calling, in-frame beta chains only. Merged by CDR3 protein, the rows form single entries marked with the most common genes and DNA. The sample contains around 190,000 distinct CDR3 sequences, just under 95% of them found a single time. Approximately 0.1% of the sample belongs to the ten largest clones. The source material was CD4+ T cells from PBMCs. These receptors all stem from a human donor in good health.

The rearrangement links TRBV4-3 to TRBJ2-5; possibly TRBD1 for D (6 bases). Germline CDR1 is LGHNA and CDR2 is YSLEER. Trimming removed 0 bases at V and 1 base at J, with 12 bases between. The CDR3 loop spans 16 amino acids. CDR3 in amino acids: CASSQDVGAGQETQYF. The CDR3 DNA reads as TGCGCCAGCAGCCAAGATGTGGGGGCCGGCCAAGAGACCCAGTACTTC.

The V call is TRBV7-2, the J call TRBJ2-7; D unresolved. Looked up from germline, CDR1 is SGHTA and CDR2 is FQGNSA. The V and J ends lost 1 base and 2 bases respectively, with 9 bases between them. The CDR3 consists of 14 residues. The CDR3 nucleotides are TGTGCCAGCAGCTTAGTGGCCAGACCCTACGAGCAGTACTTC. Protein sequence: CASSLVARPYEQYF.

The V call is TRBV12-3 or TRBV12-4, the J call TRBJ2-5, with D possibly matching TRBD2 (6 bases). V dropped 9 bases and J dropped 7 bases, with 18 bases sitting between them. The CDR3 loop spans 13 amino acids. CDR3 residues: CASTPSGEGTQYF. The CDR3 DNA follows: TGTGCCAGTACCCCATCGGGGGAAGGGACCCAGTACTTC.

This chain uses TRBV29-1 with TRBJ2-3; no clear D. Germline loops: CDR1 SQVTM, CDR2 ANQGSEA. The CDR3 has 13 residues. Trimming took 6 bases from V and 1 from J, leaving 11 bases between them. CDR3 sequence reads: CSVPRMGTDTQYF. CDR3 in DNA: TGCAGCGTCCCTAGGATGGGCACAGATACGCAGTATTTT.

This chain joins TRBV7-2 and TRBJ1-6, with 8 bases matching TRBD1. This CDR3 has 14 amino acids. Germline V gives CDR1 SGHTA, CDR2 FQGNSA. V dropped 5 bases and J dropped 8; count of bases not matched to a gene: 5. The DNA for the CDR3 is TGTGCCAGCAGCCTCCAGGGGGCTTATTCACCCCTCCACTTT. Its translation is CASSLQGAYSPLHF. The variable domain in full, with the rest retrieved from reference TRBV7-2 and TRBJ1-6, is GAGVSQSPSNKVTEKGKDVELRCDPISGHTALYWYRQSLGQGLEFLIYFQGNSAPDKSGLPSDRFSAERTGGSVSTLTIQRTQQEDSAVYLCASSLQGAYSPLHFGNGTRLTVT.

This rearrangement joins TRBV24-1 to TRBJ2-2; D is ambiguous. The CDR3 spans 15 residues. Germline V gives CDR1 KGHDR, CDR2 SFDVKD. V lost 1 base to trimming and J lost 6 bases, with 11 bases between them. The CDR3 loop is CATSDFLGEAGELFF. The CDR3 DNA reads TGTGCCACCAGTGATTTCCTCGGAGAGGCCGGGGAGCTGTTTTTT.

This clonotype was picked up one time. The chain has TRBV4-1 and TRBJ2-3, with D hard to call. This CDR3 is built from 13 residues. In germline, CDR1 is MGHRA, CDR2 YSYEKL. V was clipped by 2 bases and J by 2 bases, with 5 bases between them. This CDR3 is CASSQLSTDTQYF. In DNA, the CDR3 is TGCGCCAGCAGCCAATTGTCCACAGATACGCAGTATTTT.

The CDR3: CASSPRVGGNNEQFF. The CDR3 nucleotides are TGTGCCAGCAGCCCCCGAGTGGGGGGTAACAATGAGCAGTTCTTC. The J gene is TRBJ2-1, the V gene TRBV7-2, with D perhaps TRBD2 (6 bases). Between the trimmed V and J ends, which lost 5 bases and 5 bases, there was a span of 16 bases. CDR1 SGHTA and CDR2 FQGNSA come from the germline V gene. The CDR3 is 15 residues long.

The chain employs TRBV4-2 and TRBJ2-2; D might be TRBD1 or TRBD2, each matching 6 bases. The CDR3 covers 17 residues. The V gene's germline CDR1 is LGHNA and CDR2 YNFKEQ. Trimming left V 1 base short and J 5 bases short, with 17 bases between. The CDR3 here is CASSQARGLSGTGELFF. The CDR3 nucleotides are TGTGCCAGCAGCCAAGCCCGGGGGCTAAGTGGGACCGGGGAGCTGTTTTTT.

The V and J genes are TRBV27 and TRBJ2-7; 9 bases fit TRBD2. J was trimmed by 7 bases and V by 5 bases; bases with no gene match: 12. The CDR3 is 15 residues long. In germline, CDR1 is MNHEY, CDR2 SMNVEV (reference sequence). The chain's CDR3 is CASSPLAGGLGEQYF. DNA of the CDR3: TGTGCCAGCAGTCCCCTGGCGGGAGGGTTGGGGGAGCAGTACTTC.

The rearrangement links TRBV9 to TRBJ2-2; D is unclear. The V and J ends lost 4 bases and 4 bases respectively, with 8 bases between them. CDR1 SGDLS and CDR2 YYNGEE come from the germline V gene. This CDR3 contains 13 residues. CDR3 residues: CASSPTITGELFF. The CDR3 DNA follows: TGTGCCAGCAGCCCTACTATCACCGGGGAGCTGTTTTTT.

V gene TRBV7-9 combines with J gene TRBJ1-2, with 9 nucleotides matching TRBD1. CDR3 length: 14 residues. Germline loops: CDR1 SEHNR, CDR2 FQNEAQ (reference sequence). The V segment lost 5 bases and the J segment 6 bases; nucleotides outside the gene matches: 7. This CDR3 is CASSTDGQGNGYTF. CDR3 sequence (DNA): TGTGCCAGCAGCACGGACGGACAGGGGAATGGCTACACCTTC.

V usage is TRBV30 and J usage is TRBJ1-2; D remains unclear. The V gene lost 3 bases and the J gene lost 4 bases, with 15 bases spanning the gap. This CDR3 contains 14 residues. The germline gives CDR1 GTSNPN, CDR2 SVGIG (reference sequence). The CDR3 DNA sequence: TGTGCCTGGAGCCTCGGACCGATTATCTATGGCTACACCTTC. Residues: CAWSLGPIIYGYTF. The whole variable domain, remainder taken from reference TRBV30 and TRBJ1-2, is SQTIHQWPATLVQPVGSPLSLECTVEGTSNPNLYWYRQAAGRGLQLLFYSVGIGQISSEVPQNLSASRPQDRQFILSSKKLLLSDSGFYLCAWSLGPIIYGYTFGSGTRLTVV.

This rearrangement joins TRBV20-1 to TRBJ2-3, with D possibly being TRBD1 (5 bases). V lost 5 bases to trimming and J lost 0 bases, with 6 bases between them. This CDR3 spans 12 amino acids. Germline CDR1 is DFQATT and CDR2 is SNEGSKA (reference sequence). This CDR3 is CSAGHSTDTQYF. CDR3 DNA: TGCAGTGCTGGACATAGCACAGATACGCAGTATTTT.

V is TRBV29-1 and J is TRBJ1-5, with 8 bases lining up with TRBD1. CDR3 size: 12 residues. Losses at the gene ends were 7 bases for V and 6 bases for J; bases not matched to a gene: 5. In germline, CDR1 is SQVTM, CDR2 ANQGSEA. The CDR3 reads CSAGTGGQPQHF. CDR3 DNA sequence: TGCAGCGCCGGGACAGGCGGTCAGCCCCAGCATTTT. Variable domain in full (rest from reference TRBV29-1 and TRBJ1-5): SAVISQKPSRDICQRGTSLTIQCQVDSQVTMMFWYRQQPGQSLTLIATANQGSEATYESGFVIDKFPISRPNLTFSTLTVSNMSPEDSSIYLCSAGTGGQPQHFGDGTRLSIL.

The chain links TRBV14 to TRBJ2-2, with 7 positions matching TRBD2. Germline V CDR1 and CDR2: SGHDN, FVKESK. The J segment lost 3 bases and the V segment lost 8 bases, leaving 6 bases of the junction unmatched. The CDR3 loop spans 14 amino acids. CDR3 bases: TGTGCCAGCCCCTGGACTAGTGACACCGGGGAGCTGTTTTTT. Translating it yields CASPWTSDTGELFF.

Written as DNA, the CDR3 is TGTGCCAGCACGAAAGGACAGGACAATGAGCAGTTCTTC. Translated: CASTKGQDNEQFF. This sequence joins TRBV5-5 and TRBJ2-1; 7 positions match TRBD1. Trimming cost V 6 bases and J 5 bases; bases outside gene matches: 5. Per the germline V gene, CDR1 is SGHKS and CDR2 is YYEKEE (reference sequence). The CDR3 loop spans 13 amino acids.